This T cell receptor (beta chain) was recorded in a study of blood T cell repertoires in COVID-19. Overall study context: Samples taken during acute and convalescent COVID-19 were collected in the United States, Italy and Spain. T cells, B-cell-depleted T cells, or PBMCs provided the cDNA or gDNA that served as material.

Germline V CDR1 and CDR2: LNHDA, SQIVND (reference sequence). There are 15 residues in the CDR3. After removal of 3 bases from V and 1 base from J, the junction contained 4 bases not matched to a gene. As processed by the authors: Estimates of nucleated cell counts were drawn from the amplification of reference gene primers. Assay: immunoSEQ multiplex PCR; the TCRdb copy retains only in-frame clones and omits some. V, J and clone size were drawn from that table, and D and trimming were deduced from the DNA. The data show under 200,000 clones, 70% to 90% seen once. Recruited during active infection, patients (from Seattle) were subsequently followed longitudinally.

This clonotype was obtained from a woman in her sixties or seventies with COVID-19, enrolled during active disease. This chain joins TRBV19 and TRBJ1-1; 8 nucleotides match TRBD1. The sample taken for sequencing was peripheral blood. The CDR3 DNA follows: TGTGCCAGTAGTATGGACAGGGCGGGGAACACTGAAGCTTTCTTT. Its protein product is CASSMDRAGNTEAFF. Using reference TRBV19 and TRBJ1-1 for the parts outside the CDR3, the full variable domain is DGGITQSPKYLFRKEGQNVTLSCEQNLNHDAMYWYRQDPGQGLRLIYYSQIVNDFQKGDIAEGYSVSREKKESFPLTVTSAQKNPTAFYLCASSMDRAGNTEAFFGQGTRLTVV.